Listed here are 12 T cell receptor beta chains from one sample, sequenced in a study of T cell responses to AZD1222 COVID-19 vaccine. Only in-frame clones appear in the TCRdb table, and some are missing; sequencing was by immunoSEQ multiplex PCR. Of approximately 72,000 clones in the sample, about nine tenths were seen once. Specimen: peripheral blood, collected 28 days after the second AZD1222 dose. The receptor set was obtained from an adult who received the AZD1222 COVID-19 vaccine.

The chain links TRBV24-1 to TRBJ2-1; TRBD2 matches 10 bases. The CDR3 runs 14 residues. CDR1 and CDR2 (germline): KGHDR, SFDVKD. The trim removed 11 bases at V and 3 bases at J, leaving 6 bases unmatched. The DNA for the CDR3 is TGTGCCATCTCTAGCGGGAGAGACTACAATGAGCAGTTCTTC. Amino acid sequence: CAISSGRDYNEQFF.

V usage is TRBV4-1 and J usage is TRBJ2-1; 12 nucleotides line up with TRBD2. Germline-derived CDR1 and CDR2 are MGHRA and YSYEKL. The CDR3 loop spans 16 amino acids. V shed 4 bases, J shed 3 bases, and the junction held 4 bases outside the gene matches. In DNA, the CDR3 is TGCGCCAGCAGCCCCCGGACTAGCGGGAACTACAATGAGCAGTTCTTC. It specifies CASSPRTSGNYNEQFF.

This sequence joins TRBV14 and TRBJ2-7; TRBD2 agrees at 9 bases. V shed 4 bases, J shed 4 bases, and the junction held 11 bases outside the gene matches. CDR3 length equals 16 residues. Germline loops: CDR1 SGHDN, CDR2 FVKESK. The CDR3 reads CASSPLAGTTQYEQYF. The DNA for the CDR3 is TGTGCCAGCAGCCCCCTAGCGGGGACTACCCAATACGAGCAGTACTTC.

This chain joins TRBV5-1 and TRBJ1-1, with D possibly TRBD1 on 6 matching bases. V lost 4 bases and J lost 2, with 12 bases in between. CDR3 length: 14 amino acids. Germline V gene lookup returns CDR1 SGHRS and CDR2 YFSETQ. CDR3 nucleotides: TGCGCCAGCAGCCCGATCGGGGGCAACACTGAAGCTTTCTTT. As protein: CASSPIGGNTEAFF.

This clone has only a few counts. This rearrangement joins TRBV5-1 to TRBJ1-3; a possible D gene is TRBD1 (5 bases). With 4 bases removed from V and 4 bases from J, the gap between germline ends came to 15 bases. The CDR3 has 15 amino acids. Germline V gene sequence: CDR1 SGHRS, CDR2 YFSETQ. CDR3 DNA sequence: TGCGCCAGCAGCATGTCGGGACTAGTGGGAAACACCATATATTTT. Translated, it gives CASSMSGLVGNTIYF.

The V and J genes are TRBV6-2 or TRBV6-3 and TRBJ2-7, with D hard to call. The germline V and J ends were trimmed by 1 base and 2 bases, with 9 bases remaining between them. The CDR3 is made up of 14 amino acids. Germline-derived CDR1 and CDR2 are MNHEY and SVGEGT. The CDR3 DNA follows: TGTGCCAGCAGTTACTTGGTGGGAACCTACGAGCAGTACTTC. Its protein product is CASSYLVGTYEQYF.

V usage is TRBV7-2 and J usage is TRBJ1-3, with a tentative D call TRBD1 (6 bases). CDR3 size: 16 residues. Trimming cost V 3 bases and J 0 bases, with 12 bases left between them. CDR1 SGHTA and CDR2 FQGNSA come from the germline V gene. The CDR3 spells CASSFSQGDSGNTIYF. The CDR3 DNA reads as TGTGCCAGCAGCTTTTCACAGGGCGACTCTGGAAACACCATATATTTT.

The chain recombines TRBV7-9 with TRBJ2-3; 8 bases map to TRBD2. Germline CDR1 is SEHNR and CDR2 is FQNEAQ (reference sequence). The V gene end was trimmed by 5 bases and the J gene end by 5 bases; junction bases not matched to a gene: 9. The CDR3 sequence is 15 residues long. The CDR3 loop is CASSPPGLGLDTQYF. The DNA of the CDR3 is TGTGCCAGCAGCCCTCCGGGACTAGGATTAGATACGCAGTATTTT.

The DNA of the CDR3 is TGTGCCAGCAGCGGCGCGGGTGGAGCCTACTCAGATACGCAGTATTTT. Translated: CASSGAGGAYSDTQYF. The gene calls are TRBV3-1 (or the pseudogene TRBV3-2) and TRBJ2-3; weak D call: TRBD2 (5 bases). The germline V and J ends were trimmed by 5 bases and 4 bases, with 19 bases remaining between them. This CDR3 region has 16 residues. Germline V gene sequence: CDR1 LGHDT, CDR2 YNNKEL (reference sequence).

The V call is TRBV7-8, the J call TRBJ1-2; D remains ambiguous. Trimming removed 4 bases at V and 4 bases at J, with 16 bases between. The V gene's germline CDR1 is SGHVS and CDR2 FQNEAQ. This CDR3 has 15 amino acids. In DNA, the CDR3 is TGTGCCAGCAGCTCCACCGGTGTGACGGGCTATGGCTACACCTTC. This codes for CASSSTGVTGYGYTF. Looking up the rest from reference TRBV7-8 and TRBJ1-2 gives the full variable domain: GAGVSQSPRYKVAKRGQDVALRCDPISGHVSLFWYQQALGQGPEFLTYFQNEAQLDKSGLPSDRFFAERPEGSVSTLKIQRTQQEDSAVYLCASSSTGVTGYGYTFGSGTRLTVV.

This CDR3 is CASSRRQELGNQPQHF. The CDR3 DNA sequence: TGTGCCAGCAGCCGACGACAGGAGTTAGGCAATCAGCCCCAGCATTTT. This chain connects TRBV28 to TRBJ1-5; D might be TRBD1 (6 bases). V lost 6 bases to trimming and J lost 2 bases, with 17 bases between them. CDR3 length: 16 residues. The V gene's germline CDR1 is MDHEN and CDR2 SYDVKM.

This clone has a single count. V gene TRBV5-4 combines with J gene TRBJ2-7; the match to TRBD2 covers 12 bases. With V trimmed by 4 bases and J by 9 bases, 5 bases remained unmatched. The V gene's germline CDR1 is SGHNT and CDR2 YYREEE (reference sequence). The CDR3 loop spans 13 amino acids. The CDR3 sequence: CASSTRLAGVQYF. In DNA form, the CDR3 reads TGTGCCAGCAGCACGCGACTAGCGGGAGTGCAGTACTTC.